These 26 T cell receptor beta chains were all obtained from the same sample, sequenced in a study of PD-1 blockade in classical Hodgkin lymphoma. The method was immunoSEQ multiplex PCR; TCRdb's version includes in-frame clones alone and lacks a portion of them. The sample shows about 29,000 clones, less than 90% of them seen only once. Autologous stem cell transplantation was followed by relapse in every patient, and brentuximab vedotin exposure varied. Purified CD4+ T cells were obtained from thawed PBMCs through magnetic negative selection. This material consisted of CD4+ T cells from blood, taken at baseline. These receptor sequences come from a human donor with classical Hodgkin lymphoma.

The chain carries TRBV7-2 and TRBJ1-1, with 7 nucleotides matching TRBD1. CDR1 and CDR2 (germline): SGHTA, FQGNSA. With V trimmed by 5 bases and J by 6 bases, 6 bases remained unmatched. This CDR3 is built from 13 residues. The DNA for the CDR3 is TGTGCCAGCAGCCGGGGACAGTCCGCTGAAGCTTTCTTT. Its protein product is CASSRGQSAEAFF.

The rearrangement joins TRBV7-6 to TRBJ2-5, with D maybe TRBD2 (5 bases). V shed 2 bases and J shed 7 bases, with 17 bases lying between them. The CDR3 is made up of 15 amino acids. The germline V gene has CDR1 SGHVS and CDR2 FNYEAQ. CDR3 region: CASSLLQPPEGTQYF. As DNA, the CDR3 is TGTGCCAGCAGCTTACTACAGCCGCCCGAGGGGACCCAGTACTTC.

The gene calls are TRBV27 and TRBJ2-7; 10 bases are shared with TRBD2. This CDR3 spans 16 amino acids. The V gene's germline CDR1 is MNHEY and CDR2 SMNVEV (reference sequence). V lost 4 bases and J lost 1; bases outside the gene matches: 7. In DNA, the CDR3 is TGTGCCAGCAGTTCCTTACTAGCGGGAAAGTCCTACGAGCAGTACTTC. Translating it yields CASSSLLAGKSYEQYF.

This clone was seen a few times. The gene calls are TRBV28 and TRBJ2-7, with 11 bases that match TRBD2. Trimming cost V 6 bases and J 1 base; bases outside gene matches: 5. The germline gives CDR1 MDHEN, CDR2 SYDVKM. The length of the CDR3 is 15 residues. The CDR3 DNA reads TGTGCCAGCAGGCTTAGCGGGAGGGGGTCCTACGAGCAGTACTTC. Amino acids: CASRLSGRGSYEQYF.

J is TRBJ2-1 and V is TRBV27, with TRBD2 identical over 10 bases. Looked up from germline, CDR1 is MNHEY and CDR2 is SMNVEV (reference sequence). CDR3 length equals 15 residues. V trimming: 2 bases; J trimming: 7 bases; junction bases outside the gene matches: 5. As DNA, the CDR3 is TGTGCCAGCAGTTTAGGGCTAGCGGGAGTGAATGAGCAGTTCTTC. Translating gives CASSLGLAGVNEQFF.

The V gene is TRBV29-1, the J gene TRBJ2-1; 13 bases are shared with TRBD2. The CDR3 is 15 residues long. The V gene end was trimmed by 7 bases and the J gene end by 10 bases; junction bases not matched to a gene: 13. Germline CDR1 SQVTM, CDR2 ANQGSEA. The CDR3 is CSADPGTSGTLEQFF. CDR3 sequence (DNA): TGCAGCGCCGATCCCGGGACTAGCGGGACCCTCGAGCAGTTCTTC.

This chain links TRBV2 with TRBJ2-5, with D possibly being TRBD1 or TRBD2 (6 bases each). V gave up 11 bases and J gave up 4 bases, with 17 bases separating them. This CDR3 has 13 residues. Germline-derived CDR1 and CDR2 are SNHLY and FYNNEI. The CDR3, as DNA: TGTGCCGCCCGGGGGCCCCAAAGAGAGACCCAGTACTTC. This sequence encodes CAARGPQRETQYF.

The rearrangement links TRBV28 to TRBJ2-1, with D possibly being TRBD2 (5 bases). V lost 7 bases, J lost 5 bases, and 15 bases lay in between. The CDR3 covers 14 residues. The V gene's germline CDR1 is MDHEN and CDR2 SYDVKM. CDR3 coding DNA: TGTGCCAGCACCCAACCTAGCTTCAACAATGAGCAGTTCTTC. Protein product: CASTQPSFNNEQFF.

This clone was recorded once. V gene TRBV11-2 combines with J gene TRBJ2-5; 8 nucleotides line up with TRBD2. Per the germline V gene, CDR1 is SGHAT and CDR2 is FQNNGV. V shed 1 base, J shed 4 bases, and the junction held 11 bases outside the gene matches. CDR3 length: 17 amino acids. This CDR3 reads CASSLVLAGRSPETQYF. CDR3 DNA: TGTGCCAGCAGCTTAGTCTTAGCGGGAAGATCCCCAGAGACCCAGTACTTC.

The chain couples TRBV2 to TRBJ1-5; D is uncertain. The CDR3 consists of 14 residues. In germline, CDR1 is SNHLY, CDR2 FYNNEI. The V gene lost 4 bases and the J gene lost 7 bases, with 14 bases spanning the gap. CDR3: CASSGLTSTQPQHF. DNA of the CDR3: TGTGCCAGCAGTGGGTTGACTAGCACCCAGCCCCAGCATTTT.

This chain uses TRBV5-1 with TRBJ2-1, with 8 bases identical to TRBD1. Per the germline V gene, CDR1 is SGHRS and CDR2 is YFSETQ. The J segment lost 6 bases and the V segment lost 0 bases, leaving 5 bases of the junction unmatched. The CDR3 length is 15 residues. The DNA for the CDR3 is TGCGCCAGCAGCTTGGACAGGGGGTCCCTCAATGAGCAGTTCTTC. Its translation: CASSLDRGSLNEQFF.

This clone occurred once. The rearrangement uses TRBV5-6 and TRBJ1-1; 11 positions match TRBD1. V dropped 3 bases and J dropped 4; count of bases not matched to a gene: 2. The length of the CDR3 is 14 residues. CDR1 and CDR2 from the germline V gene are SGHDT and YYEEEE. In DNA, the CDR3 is TGTGCCAGCAGCTGGGGACAGGGGGTCACTGAAGCTTTCTTT. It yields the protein CASSWGQGVTEAFF.

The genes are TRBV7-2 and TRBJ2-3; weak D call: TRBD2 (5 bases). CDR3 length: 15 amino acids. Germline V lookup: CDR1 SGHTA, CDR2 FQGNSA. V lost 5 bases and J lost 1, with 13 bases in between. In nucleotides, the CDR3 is TGTGCCAGCAGCAGGAGCGGATACCGCACAGATACGCAGTATTTT. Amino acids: CASSRSGYRTDTQYF.

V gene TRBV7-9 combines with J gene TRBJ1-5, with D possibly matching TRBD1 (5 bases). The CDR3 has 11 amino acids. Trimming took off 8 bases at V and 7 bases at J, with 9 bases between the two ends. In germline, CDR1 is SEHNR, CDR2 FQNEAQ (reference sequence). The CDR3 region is CASGRGQPQHF. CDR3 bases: TGTGCCAGCGGGCGGGGGCAGCCCCAGCATTTT. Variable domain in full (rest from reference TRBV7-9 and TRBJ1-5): DTGVSQNPRHKITKRGQNVTFRCDPISEHNRLYWYRQTLGQGPEFLTYFQNEAQLEKSRLLSDRFSAERPKGSFSTLEIQRTEQGDSAMYLCASGRGQPQHFGDGTRLSIL.

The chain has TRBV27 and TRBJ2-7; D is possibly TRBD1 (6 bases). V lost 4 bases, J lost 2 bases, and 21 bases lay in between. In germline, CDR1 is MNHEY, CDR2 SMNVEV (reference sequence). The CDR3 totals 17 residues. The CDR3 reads CASSSLPQTGLPYEQYF. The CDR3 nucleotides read TGTGCCAGCAGTTCCCTCCCCCAGACAGGTCTTCCCTACGAGCAGTACTTC.

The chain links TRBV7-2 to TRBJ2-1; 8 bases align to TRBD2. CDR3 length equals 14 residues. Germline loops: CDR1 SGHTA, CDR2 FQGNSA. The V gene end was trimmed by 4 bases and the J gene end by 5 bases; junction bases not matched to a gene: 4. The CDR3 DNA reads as TGTGCCAGCAGCTCGACTAGCGCCAACAATGAGCAGTTCTTC. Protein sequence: CASSSTSANNEQFF.

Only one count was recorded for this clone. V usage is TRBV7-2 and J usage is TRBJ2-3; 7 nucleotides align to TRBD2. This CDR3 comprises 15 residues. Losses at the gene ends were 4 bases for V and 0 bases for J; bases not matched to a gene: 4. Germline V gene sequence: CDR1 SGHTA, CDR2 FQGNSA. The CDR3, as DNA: TGTGCCAGCAGCTCACAACTAGCGAGCACAGATACGCAGTATTTT. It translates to CASSSQLASTDTQYF.

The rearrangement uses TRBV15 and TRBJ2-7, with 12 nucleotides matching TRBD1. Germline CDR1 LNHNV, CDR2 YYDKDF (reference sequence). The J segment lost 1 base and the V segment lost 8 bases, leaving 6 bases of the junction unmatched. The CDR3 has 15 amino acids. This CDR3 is CATRTGQGASYEQYF. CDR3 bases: TGTGCCACCCGTACGGGACAGGGGGCTTCCTACGAGCAGTACTTC.

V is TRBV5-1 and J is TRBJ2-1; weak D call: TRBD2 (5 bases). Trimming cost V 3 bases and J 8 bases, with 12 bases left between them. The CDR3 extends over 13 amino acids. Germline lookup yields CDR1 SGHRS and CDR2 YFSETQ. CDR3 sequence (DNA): TGCGCCAGCAGCTCGGACCGAGGGTATGAGCAGTTCTTC. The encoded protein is CASSSDRGYEQFF.

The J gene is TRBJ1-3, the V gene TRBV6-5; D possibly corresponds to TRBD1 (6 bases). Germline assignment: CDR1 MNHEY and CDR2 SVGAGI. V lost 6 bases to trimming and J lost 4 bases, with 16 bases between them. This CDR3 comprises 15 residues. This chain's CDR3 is CASRSTGTRGNTIYF. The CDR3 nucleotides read TGTGCCAGCAGATCTACAGGGACGAGGGGAAACACCATATATTTT.

CDR3 bases: TGTGCCAGTAGTATAGACCTCGCACGCTCTGGAAACACCATATATTTT. Protein sequence: CASSIDLARSGNTIYF. This chain links TRBV19 with TRBJ1-3, with D unclear. The V and J ends lost 0 bases and 0 bases respectively, with 9 bases between them. Germline V gives CDR1 LNHDA, CDR2 SQIVND (reference sequence). The CDR3 is 16 residues long.

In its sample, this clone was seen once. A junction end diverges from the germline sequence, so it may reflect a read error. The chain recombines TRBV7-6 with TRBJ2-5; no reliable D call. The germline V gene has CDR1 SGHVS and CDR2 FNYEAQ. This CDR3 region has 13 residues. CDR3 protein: CASSLELVEAQYF. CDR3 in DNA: TGTGCCAGCAGCTTAGAATTGGTAGAGGCCCAGTACTTC. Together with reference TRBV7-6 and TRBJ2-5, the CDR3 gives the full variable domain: GAGVSQSPRYKVTKRGQDVALRCDPISGHVSLYWYRQALGQGPEFLTYFNYEAQQDKSGLPNDRFSAERPEGSISTLTIQRTEQRDSAMYRCASSLELVEAQYFGPGTRLLVL.

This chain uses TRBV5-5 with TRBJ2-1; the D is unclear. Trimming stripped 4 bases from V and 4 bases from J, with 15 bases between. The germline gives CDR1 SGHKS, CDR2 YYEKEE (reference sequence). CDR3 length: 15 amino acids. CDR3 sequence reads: CASSPLPYEYNEQFF. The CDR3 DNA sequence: TGTGCCAGCAGCCCCCTCCCCTACGAATACAATGAGCAGTTCTTC.

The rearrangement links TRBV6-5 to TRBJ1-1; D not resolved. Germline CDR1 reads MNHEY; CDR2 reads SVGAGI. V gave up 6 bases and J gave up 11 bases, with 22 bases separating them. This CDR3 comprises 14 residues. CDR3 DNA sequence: TGTGCCAGCAGAGCGACAACCCCGAGATCACACGCTTTCTTT. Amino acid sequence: CASRATTPRSHAFF.

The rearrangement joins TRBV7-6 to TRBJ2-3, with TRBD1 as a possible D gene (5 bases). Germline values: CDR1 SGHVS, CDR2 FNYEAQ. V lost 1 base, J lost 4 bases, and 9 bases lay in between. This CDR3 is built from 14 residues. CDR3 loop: CASSLDQGADTQYF. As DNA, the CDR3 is TGTGCCAGCAGCTTAGATCAGGGTGCAGATACGCAGTATTTT.

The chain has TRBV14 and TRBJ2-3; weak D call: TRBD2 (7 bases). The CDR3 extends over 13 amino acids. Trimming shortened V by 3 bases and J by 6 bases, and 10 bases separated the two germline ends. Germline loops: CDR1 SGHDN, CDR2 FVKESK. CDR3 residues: CASSQGGRDTQYF. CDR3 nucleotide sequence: TGTGCCAGCAGCCAGGGGGGGCGCGATACGCAGTATTTT.